This passage covers 21 T cell receptor beta chains from one sample sequenced in a study of blood T cells in healthy people across ages. Alongside a J-beta primer mix, a sample-barcoded 5' primer served in a second PCR lasting about 7 to 11 cycles. One entry per CDR3 protein results from TCRdb running MiXCR on the 5' RACE reads. The sample lists hundreds of thousands of distinct CDR3 sequences, 45% to 65% occurring once. Input material: blood. Source of these receptors: a man in his 60s in good health.

The chain has TRBV20-1 and TRBJ1-5; no reliable D call. The V end lost 1 base, the J end lost 1 base, and 11 bases lay between the germline ends. In germline, CDR1 is DFQATT, CDR2 SNEGSKA (reference sequence). This CDR3 is 15 amino acids long. The CDR3: CSARVGRTSNQPQHF. CDR3 in DNA: TGCAGTGCTAGAGTAGGCAGAACCAGCAATCAGCCCCAGCATTTT.

With regard to this clonotype: A junction end diverges from the germline sequence, so it may reflect a read error. V is TRBV7-9 and J is TRBJ1-5, with D tentatively TRBD1 (5 bases). CDR1 is SEHNR, CDR2 FQNEAQ, per germline (reference sequence). The CDR3 is 14 residues long. CDR3 residues: CACSAGGLNQPQHF. The CDR3 region has the DNA TGTGCCTGCAGCGCCGGGGGACTGAATCAGCCCCAGCATTTT.

The chain has TRBV5-1 and TRBJ1-1; D is perhaps TRBD1 (5 bases). V lost 3 bases, J lost 0 bases, and 9 bases lay in between. Germline CDR1 reads SGHRS; CDR2 reads YFSETQ. This CDR3 has 14 amino acids. The CDR3 nucleotides read TGCGCCAGCAGCTCGCAGGGTCTGAACACTGAAGCTTTCTTT. This gives the protein CASSSQGLNTEAFF.

This clonotype was seen just once. The CDR3 loop reads CAIRATSTGSDTQYF. In nucleotides, the CDR3 is TGTGCCATCAGGGCCACTAGCACAGGGTCAGATACGCAGTATTTT. The chain uses TRBV10-3 and TRBJ2-3; D is possibly TRBD1 or TRBD2 (6 bases each). The CDR3 sequence is 15 residues long. The V gene lost 6 bases and the J gene lost 4 bases, with 17 bases spanning the gap. From germline, CDR1 is ENHRY and CDR2 SYGVKD.

This rearrangement joins TRBV28 to TRBJ2-5, with 8 bases fitting TRBD2. The germline V gene has CDR1 MDHEN and CDR2 SYDVKM. The trim removed 5 bases at V and 6 bases at J, leaving 8 bases unmatched. The CDR3 loop spans 14 amino acids. The CDR3 coding sequence is TGTGCCAGCAGTCGGGGGGGTTTTCTGCAGACCCAGTACTTC. Protein product: CASSRGGFLQTQYF.

The chain couples TRBV5-1 to TRBJ1-1; D ambiguous. This CDR3 spans 14 amino acids. Germline CDR1 reads SGHRS; CDR2 reads YFSETQ. Deletions cut 0 bases from V and 3 bases from J, with 9 bases between. This CDR3 reads CASSLGLEDTEAFF. The CDR3, as DNA: TGCGCCAGCAGCTTGGGTCTGGAGGACACTGAAGCTTTCTTT.

The chain uses TRBV28 and TRBJ1-5; 7 positions agree with TRBD1. Trimming took 5 bases from V and 4 from J; bases not matched to a gene: 11. Per germline, CDR1 MDHEN and CDR2 SYDVKM. The CDR3 consists of 16 residues. In nucleotides, the CDR3 is TGTGCCAGCAGTCTGCCGCCGGGACAGTTGAATCAGCCCCAGCATTTT. Its translation: CASSLPPGQLNQPQHF.

There are a few counts of this clonotype. J is TRBJ2-2 and V is TRBV9; 7 nucleotides match TRBD2. CDR1 is SGDLS, CDR2 YYNGEE, per germline. J was trimmed by 4 bases and V by 0 bases; bases with no gene match: 3. The CDR3 is 15 amino acids. The CDR3 region has the DNA TGTGCCAGCAGCGTAGGGGGGGGTCGCACCGGGGAGCTGTTTTTT. As protein: CASSVGGGRTGELFF.

V and J are TRBV6-1 and TRBJ1-2, with a tentative D call TRBD1 (5 bases). The ends were cut back, 1 base at V and 10 bases at J, with 16 bases in the middle. The germline gives CDR1 MNHNS, CDR2 SASEGT. This CDR3 is built from 14 residues. The CDR3 DNA is TGTGCCAGCAGTGAAGGGGCAGGGCGTTCGGACTACACCTTC. Amino acids: CASSEGAGRSDYTF.

This chain joins TRBV10-2 and TRBJ1-2; 10 bases align to TRBD1. The germline CDR1 and CDR2 sequences are WSHSY and SAAADI. V was pared by 3 bases and J by 8 bases, with 6 bases of the junction left unmatched. The CDR3 is 14 residues long. The CDR3 DNA is TGCGCCAGCAGTGATGCGGACAGGGGGTTAGGCTACACCTTC. It specifies CASSDADRGLGYTF.

V and J are TRBV7-2 and TRBJ2-7; 8 bases agree with TRBD2. CDR3 length: 15 amino acids. V dropped 5 bases and J dropped 2; count of bases not matched to a gene: 8. Germline lookup yields CDR1 SGHTA and CDR2 FQGNSA. The CDR3 sequence: CASSQSGTRPYEQYF. In nucleotides, the CDR3 is TGTGCCAGCAGCCAATCCGGGACTAGGCCCTACGAGCAGTACTTC.

The chain couples TRBV7-9 to TRBJ2-7; 8 bases line up with TRBD2. The DNA end lines up better with TRBJ2-5; the J call may be wrong. The CDR3 has 15 residues. CDR1 SEHNR and CDR2 FQNEAQ come from the germline V gene (reference sequence). The CDR3 is CASSPGRGGFETQYF. The CDR3 DNA reads as TGTGCCAGCAGCCCCGGTCGGGGGGGCTTTGAGACCCAGTACTTC.

CDR3 nucleotide sequence: TGCAGCGTCGGGAGCGGGGGGGCGAGGAATGAGCAGTTCTTC. This encodes CSVGSGGARNEQFF. The V call is TRBV29-1, the J call TRBJ2-1; 10 bases align to TRBD2. Per the germline V gene, CDR1 is SQVTM and CDR2 is ANQGSEA. The CDR3 length is 14 residues. V lost 6 bases and J lost 7; bases outside the gene matches: 9.

The V call is TRBV3-1, the J call TRBJ2-7; D tentatively fits TRBD1 or TRBD2 (5 bases each). The CDR3 length is 15 residues. V was shortened by 0 bases and J by 2 bases, with 11 bases between the two germline ends. Germline CDR1 LGHDT, CDR2 YNNKEL (reference sequence). The DNA for the CDR3 is TGTGCCAGCAGCCAAGATTTGGGGACCCCCTACGAGCAGTACTTC. This translates into CASSQDLGTPYEQYF.

V gene TRBV20-1 combines with J gene TRBJ1-5; no definite D call. CDR1 and CDR2 from the germline V gene are DFQATT and SNEGSKA (reference sequence). With 3 bases removed from V and 0 bases from J, the gap between germline ends came to 15 bases. The CDR3 is 16 residues long. CDR3 residues: CSASHQQDFSNQPQHF. CDR3 nucleotides: TGCAGTGCTAGTCACCAGCAGGACTTTAGCAATCAGCCCCAGCATTTT.

The V and J genes are TRBV11-2 and TRBJ2-1; D gene ambiguous. Deletions cut 1 base from V and 9 bases from J, with 7 bases between. The germline gives CDR1 SGHAT, CDR2 FQNNGV. The CDR3 has 12 amino acids. The CDR3 DNA follows: TGTGCCAGCAGCTTAGTTTACGGTGAGCAGTTCTTC. Its translation is CASSLVYGEQFF.

The chain has TRBV11-2 and TRBJ1-1; D perhaps matches TRBD1 (5 bases). From germline, CDR1 is SGHAT and CDR2 FQNNGV. The CDR3 length is 14 residues. Trimming shortened V by 7 bases and J by 3 bases, and 15 bases separated the two germline ends. The CDR3 DNA reads TGTGCCAGCACCCGGACATCCAAATACACTGAAGCTTTCTTT. Protein: CASTRTSKYTEAFF.

This chain connects TRBV21-1 to TRBJ1-5; TRBD1 was called by the table and not checked on the DNA. TRBV21-1 is described as a pseudogene. The CDR3 consists of 17 residues. The CDR3 nucleotides are TGTGCCAGCAGCAAAGTTAAAGGGTGGGGCGCAAATCAGCCCCAGCATTTT. This gives the protein CASSKVKGWGANQPQHF.

The chain links TRBV20-1 to TRBJ1-2, with D possibly TRBD1 on 5 matching bases. Trimming took off 5 bases at V and 0 bases at J, with 13 bases between the two ends. Germline V gives CDR1 DFQATT, CDR2 SNEGSKA (reference sequence). The length of the CDR3 is 14 residues. In DNA, the CDR3 is TGCAGTGCTGGACAAAGGGGTTCTAACTATGGCTACACCTTC. Translated: CSAGQRGSNYGYTF.

This clonotype appeared a few times. The chain joins TRBV7-9 to TRBJ2-1; 7 nucleotides align to TRBD2. V shed 2 bases, J shed 4 bases, and the junction held 8 bases outside the gene matches. Germline CDR1 SEHNR, CDR2 FQNEAQ (reference sequence). This CDR3 is 16 amino acids long. CDR3 DNA sequence: TGTGCCAGCAGCTTACCCCCTAGCGGATCATACAATGAGCAGTTCTTC. It is translated as CASSLPPSGSYNEQFF.

V and J are TRBV6-1 and TRBJ2-5; 8 positions match TRBD1. The CDR3 totals 14 residues. Unmatched junction bases numbered 5, after V lost 3 bases and J lost 5 bases. The germline V gene encodes CDR1 MNHNS and CDR2 SASEGT. The CDR3 protein is CASSEGTGRETQYF. DNA for the CDR3: TGTGCCAGCAGTGAGGGGACAGGTCGGGAGACCCAGTACTTC.